This entry features one T cell receptor beta chain sequence. The germline CDR1 and CDR2 sequences are SGHNT and YYREEE (reference sequence). With V trimmed by 1 base and J by 0 bases, 5 bases remained unmatched. The CDR3 has 16 amino acids. Two negative PCRs, clearance, or symptom resolution were required of recovered Cohort 3 donors. This record comes from a study of blood T cell repertoires in COVID-19. Sequenced by immunoSEQ multiplex PCR; TCRdb stores in-frame clones only, minus some. The sample shows 130,000 to 150,000 clones, 70% to 85% of them seen only once. The sequencing sample was made of PBMCs or T cells enriched from blood (not recorded which). This TCR came from a man between 45 and 60 years old who had recovered from COVID-19. The chain joins TRBV5-4 to TRBJ1-1, with TRBD1 matching 8 bases. The CDR3 nucleotides read TGTGCCAGCAGCTTGCCGGGACAGGTTATGAACACTGAAGCTTTCTTT. It is translated as CASSLPGQVMNTEAFF.